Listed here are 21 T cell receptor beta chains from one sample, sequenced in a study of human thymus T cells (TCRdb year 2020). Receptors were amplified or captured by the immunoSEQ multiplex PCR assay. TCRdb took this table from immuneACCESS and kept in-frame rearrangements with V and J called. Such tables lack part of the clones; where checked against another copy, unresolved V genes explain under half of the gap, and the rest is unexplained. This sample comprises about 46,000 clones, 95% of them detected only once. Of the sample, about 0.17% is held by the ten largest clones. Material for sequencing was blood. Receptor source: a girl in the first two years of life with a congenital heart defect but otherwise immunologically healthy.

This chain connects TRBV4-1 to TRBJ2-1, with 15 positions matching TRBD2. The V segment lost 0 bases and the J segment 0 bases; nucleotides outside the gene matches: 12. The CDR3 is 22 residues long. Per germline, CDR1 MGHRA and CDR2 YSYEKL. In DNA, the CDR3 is TGCGCCAGCAGCCAAGACCCCGGGACTAGCGGGAGGAAATCCTTCTCCTACAATGAGCAGTTCTTC. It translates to CASSQDPGTSGRKSFSYNEQFF.

DNA of the CDR3: TGTGCCAGCTTGGGTACAGGGACCATTAACTATGGCTACACCTTC. As protein: CASLGTGTINYGYTF. The chain combines TRBV19 with TRBJ1-2, with D possibly matching TRBD1 (6 bases). Trimming took 9 bases from V and 1 from J, leaving 18 bases between them. Germline CDR1 reads LNHDA; CDR2 reads SQIVND (reference sequence). The CDR3 is 15 residues long.

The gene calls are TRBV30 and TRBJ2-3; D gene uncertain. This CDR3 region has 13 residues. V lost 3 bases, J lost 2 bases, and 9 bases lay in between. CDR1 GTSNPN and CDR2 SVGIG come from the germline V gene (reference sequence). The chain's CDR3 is CAWSQGPTDTQYF. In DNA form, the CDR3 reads TGTGCCTGGAGCCAAGGCCCCACAGATACGCAGTATTTT.

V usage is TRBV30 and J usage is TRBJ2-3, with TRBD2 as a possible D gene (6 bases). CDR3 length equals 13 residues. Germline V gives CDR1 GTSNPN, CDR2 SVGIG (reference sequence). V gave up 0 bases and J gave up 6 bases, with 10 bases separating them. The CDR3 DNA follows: TGTGCCTGGAGTGTACGGCTAGCGGATACGCAGTATTTT. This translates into CAWSVRLADTQYF. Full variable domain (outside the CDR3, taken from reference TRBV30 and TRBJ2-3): SQTIHQWPATLVQPVGSPLSLECTVEGTSNPNLYWYRQAAGRGLQLLFYSVGIGQISSEVPQNLSASRPQDRQFILSSKKLLLSDSGFYLCAWSVRLADTQYFGPGTRLTVL.

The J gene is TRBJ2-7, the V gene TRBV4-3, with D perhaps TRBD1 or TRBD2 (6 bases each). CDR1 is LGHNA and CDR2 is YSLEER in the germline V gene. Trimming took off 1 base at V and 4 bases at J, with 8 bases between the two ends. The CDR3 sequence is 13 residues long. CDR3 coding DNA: TGCGCCAGCAGCCAAGGGGGGGCTTACGAGCAGTACTTC. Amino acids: CASSQGGAYEQYF.

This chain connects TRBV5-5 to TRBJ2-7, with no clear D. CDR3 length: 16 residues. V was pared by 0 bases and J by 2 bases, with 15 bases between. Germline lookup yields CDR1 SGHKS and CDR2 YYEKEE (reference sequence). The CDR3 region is CASSLAPEKWTYEQYF. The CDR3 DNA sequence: TGTGCCAGCAGCTTGGCCCCGGAAAAGTGGACCTACGAGCAGTACTTC. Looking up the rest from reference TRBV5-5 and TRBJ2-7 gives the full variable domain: DAGVTQSPTHLIKTRGQQVTLRCSPISGHKSVSWYQQVLGQGPQFIFQYYEKEERGRGNFPDRFSARQFPNYSSELNVNALLLGDSALYLCASSLAPEKWTYEQYFGPGTRLTVT.

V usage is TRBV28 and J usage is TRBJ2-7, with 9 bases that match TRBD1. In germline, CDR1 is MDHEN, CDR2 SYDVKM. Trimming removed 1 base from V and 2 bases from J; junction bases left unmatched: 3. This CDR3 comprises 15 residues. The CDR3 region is CASSLSQGAAYEQYF. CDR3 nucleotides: TGTGCCAGCAGTTTATCACAGGGGGCCGCCTACGAGCAGTACTTC.

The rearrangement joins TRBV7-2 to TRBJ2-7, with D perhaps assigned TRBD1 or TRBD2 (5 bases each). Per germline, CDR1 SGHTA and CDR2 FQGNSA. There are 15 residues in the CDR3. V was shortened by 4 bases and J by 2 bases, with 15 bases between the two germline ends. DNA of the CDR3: TGTGCCAGCAGCTGGTCCGGGACCCCACCCTACGAGCAGTACTTC. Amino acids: CASSWSGTPPYEQYF.

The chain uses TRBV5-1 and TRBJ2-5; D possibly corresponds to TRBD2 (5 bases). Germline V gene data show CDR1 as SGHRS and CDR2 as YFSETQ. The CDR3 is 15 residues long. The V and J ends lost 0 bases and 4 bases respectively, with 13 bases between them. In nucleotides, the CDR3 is TGCGCCAGCAGCTTGGCGTCACGTCGGGGAGAGACCCAGTACTTC. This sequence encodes CASSLASRRGETQYF.

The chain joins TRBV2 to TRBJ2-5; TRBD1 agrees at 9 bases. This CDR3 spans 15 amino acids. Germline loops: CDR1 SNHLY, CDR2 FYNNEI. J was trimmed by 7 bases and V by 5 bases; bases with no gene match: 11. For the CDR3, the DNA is TGTGCCAGCAGTATAGCCGGGACAGGGTTATTGACCCAGTACTTC. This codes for CASSIAGTGLLTQYF.

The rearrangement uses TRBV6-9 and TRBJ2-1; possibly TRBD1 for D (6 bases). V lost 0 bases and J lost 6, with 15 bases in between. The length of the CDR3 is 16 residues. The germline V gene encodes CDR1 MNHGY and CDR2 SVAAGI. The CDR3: CASSYSSPDSSNEQFF. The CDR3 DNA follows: TGTGCCAGCAGTTATTCGAGTCCGGACAGCAGCAATGAGCAGTTCTTC.

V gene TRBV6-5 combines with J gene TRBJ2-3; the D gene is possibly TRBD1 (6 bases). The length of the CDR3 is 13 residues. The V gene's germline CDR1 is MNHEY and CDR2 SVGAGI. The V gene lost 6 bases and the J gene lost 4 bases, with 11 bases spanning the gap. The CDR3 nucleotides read TGTGCCAGCAGGAAACAGGGCCCAGATACGCAGTATTTT. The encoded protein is CASRKQGPDTQYF.

CDR3 in amino acids: CASSLVWTGKNGYTF. Written as DNA, the CDR3 is TGCGCCAGCAGCTTGGTATGGACAGGGAAAAATGGCTACACCTTC. This rearrangement joins TRBV5-1 to TRBJ1-2; 8 bases agree with TRBD1. Germline V gene lookup returns CDR1 SGHRS and CDR2 YFSETQ. The CDR3 has 15 residues. V shed 0 bases and J 6 bases; nucleotides not matched to a gene: 7.

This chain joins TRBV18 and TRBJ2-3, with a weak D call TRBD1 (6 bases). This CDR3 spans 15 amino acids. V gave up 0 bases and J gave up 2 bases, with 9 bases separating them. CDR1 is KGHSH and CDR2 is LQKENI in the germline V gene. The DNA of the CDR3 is TGTGCCAGCTCACCACCGCACAGGGCCACAGATACGCAGTATTTT. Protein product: CASSPPHRATDTQYF.

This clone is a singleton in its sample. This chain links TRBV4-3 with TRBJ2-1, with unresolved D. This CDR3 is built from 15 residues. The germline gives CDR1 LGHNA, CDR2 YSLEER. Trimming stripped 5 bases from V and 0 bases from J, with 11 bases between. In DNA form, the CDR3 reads TGCGCCAGCAGCGTTGTGATAAGCTCCTACAATGAGCAGTTCTTC. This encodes CASSVVISSYNEQFF.

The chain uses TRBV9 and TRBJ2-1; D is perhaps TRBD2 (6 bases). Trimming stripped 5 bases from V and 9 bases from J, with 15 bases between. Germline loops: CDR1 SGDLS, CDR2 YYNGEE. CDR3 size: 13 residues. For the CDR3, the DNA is TGTGCCAGCAGACCTACTAGCTGGGGTGAGCAGTTCTTC. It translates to CASRPTSWGEQFF.

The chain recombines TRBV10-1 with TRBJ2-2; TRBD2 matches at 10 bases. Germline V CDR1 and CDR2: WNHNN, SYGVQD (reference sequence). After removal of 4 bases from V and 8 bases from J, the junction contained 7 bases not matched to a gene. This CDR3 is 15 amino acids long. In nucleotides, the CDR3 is TGCGCCAGCAGTGGGCTAGCGGGAGAGTTTGGGGAGCTGTTTTTT. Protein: CASSGLAGEFGELFF.

CDR3 DNA sequence: TGTGCCAGCAGCTTCGACCGAACTAGCACAGATACGCAGTATTTT. Its protein product is CASSFDRTSTDTQYF. This rearrangement joins TRBV7-9 to TRBJ2-3; D gene unclear. The ends were cut back, 3 bases at V and 0 bases at J, with 10 bases in the middle. Germline assignment: CDR1 SEHNR and CDR2 FQNEAQ (reference sequence). The CDR3 has 15 amino acids.

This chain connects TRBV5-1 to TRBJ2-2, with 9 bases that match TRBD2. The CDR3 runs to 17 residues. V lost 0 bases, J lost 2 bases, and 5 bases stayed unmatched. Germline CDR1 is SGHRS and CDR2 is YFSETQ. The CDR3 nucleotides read TGCGCCAGCAGCTTGGAGGCGGGAGGGCCAAACACCGGGGAGCTGTTTTTT. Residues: CASSLEAGGPNTGELFF. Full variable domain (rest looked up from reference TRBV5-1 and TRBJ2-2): KAGVTQTPRYLIKTRGQQVTLSCSPISGHRSVSWYQQTPGQGLQFLFEYFSETQRNKGNFPGRFSGRQFSNSRSEMNVSTLELGDSALYLCASSLEAGGPNTGELFFGEGSRLTVL.

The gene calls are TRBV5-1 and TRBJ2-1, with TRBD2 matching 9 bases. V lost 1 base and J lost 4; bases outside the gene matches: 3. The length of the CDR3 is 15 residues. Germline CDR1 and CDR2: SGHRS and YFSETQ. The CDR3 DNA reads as TGCGCCAGCAGCTTGAGGGCGGGAGGGTACAATGAGCAGTTCTTC. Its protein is CASSLRAGGYNEQFF.

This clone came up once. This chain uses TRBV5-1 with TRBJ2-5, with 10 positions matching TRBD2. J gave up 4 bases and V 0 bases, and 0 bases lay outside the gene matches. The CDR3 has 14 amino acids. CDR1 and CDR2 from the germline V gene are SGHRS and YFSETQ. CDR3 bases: TGCGCCAGCAGCTTGGGACTAGCGGGAGAGACCCAGTACTTC. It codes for CASSLGLAGETQYF.